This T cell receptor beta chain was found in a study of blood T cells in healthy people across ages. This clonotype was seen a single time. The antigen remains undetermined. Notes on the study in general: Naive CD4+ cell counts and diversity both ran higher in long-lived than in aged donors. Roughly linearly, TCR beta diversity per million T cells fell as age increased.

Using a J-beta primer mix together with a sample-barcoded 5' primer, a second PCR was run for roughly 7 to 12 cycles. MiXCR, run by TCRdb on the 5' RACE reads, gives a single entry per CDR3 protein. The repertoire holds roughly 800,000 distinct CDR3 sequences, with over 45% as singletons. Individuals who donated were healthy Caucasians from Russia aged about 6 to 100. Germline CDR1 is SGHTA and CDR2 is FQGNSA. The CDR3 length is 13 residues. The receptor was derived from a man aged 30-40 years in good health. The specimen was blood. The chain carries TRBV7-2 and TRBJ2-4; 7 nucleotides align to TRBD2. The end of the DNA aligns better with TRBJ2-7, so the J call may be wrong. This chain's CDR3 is CASSVILAYEQYF. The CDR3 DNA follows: TGTGCCAGCAGCGTAATACTAGCGTACGAGCAGTACTTC.